This entry features one T cell receptor (beta chain) sequence. What it recognizes is unknown. These data belong to a study of shared clonotypes between healthy human individuals. The overall study: The plates for each donor numbered three CD4 naive, three CD4 memory, two CD8 naive and one CD8 memory.

Notes on the study in general: An effect of sequencing depth on clonotype sharing among donors was expected. Naive subsets, compared against memory subsets, generally had larger estimated richness values.

This CDR3 has 15 amino acids. V lost 6 bases and J 7 bases, leaving 18 bases between the germline ends. Germline lookup yields CDR1 MDHEN and CDR2 SYDVKM. The method was immunoSEQ multiplex PCR; TCRdb's version includes in-frame clones alone and lacks a portion of them. The data show some 1,400,000 clones, around 95% seen once. Subsets obtained from CD4+ cells comprised CD45RA+ naive and CD45RA-negative memory cells. Sequencing was performed on naive CD4+ T cells sorted from blood. Subset noted: CD45RA+ positively selected. This receptor was obtained from a young man in good health. The rearrangement links TRBV28 to TRBJ2-2; TRBD2 might be the D (6 bases). Written as DNA, the CDR3 is TGTGCCAGCAGCGGCTACAGCGGGTCCTTCGGGGAGCTGTTTTTT. It yields the protein CASSGYSGSFGELFF.